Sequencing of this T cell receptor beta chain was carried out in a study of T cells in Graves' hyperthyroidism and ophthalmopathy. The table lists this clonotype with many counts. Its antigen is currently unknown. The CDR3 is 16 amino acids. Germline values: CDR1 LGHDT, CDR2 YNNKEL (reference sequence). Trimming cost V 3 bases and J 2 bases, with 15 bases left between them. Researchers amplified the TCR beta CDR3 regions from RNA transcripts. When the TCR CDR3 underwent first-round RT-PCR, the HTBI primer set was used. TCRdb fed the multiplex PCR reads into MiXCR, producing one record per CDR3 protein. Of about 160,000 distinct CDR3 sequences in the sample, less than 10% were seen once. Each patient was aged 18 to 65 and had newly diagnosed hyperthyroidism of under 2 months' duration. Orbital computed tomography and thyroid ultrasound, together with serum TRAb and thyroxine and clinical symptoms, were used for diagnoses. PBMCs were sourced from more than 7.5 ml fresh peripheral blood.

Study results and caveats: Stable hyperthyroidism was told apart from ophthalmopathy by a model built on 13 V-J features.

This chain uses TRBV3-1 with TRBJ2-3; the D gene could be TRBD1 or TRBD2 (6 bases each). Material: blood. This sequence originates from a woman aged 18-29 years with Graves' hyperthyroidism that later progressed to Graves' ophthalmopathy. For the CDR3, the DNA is TGTGCCAGCAGCCAGCTCGGGGGCCCCGACACAGATACGCAGTATTTT. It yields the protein CASSQLGGPDTDTQYF.